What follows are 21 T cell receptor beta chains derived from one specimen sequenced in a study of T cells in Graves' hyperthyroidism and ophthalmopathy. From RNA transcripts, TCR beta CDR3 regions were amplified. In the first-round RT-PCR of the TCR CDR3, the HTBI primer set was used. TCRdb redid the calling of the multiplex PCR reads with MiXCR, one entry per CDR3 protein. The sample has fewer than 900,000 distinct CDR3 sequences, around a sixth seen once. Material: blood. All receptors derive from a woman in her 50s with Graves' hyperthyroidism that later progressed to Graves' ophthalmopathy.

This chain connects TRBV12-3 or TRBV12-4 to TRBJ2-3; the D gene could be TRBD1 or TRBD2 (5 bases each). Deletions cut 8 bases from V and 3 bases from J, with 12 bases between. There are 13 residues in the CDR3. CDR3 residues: CASRDLITDTQYF. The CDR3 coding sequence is TGTGCCAGCCGGGACCTGATTACAGATACGCAGTATTTT.

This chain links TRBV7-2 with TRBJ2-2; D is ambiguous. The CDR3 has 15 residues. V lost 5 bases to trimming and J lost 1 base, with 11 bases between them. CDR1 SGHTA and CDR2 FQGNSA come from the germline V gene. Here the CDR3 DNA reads TGTGCCAGCAGCCTAAGGACCCTGAACACCGGGGAGCTGTTTTTT. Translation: CASSLRTLNTGELFF.

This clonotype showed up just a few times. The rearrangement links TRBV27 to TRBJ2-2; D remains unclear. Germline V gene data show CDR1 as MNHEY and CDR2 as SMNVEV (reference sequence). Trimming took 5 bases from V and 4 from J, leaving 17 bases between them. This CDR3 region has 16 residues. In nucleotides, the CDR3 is TGTGCCAGCAGTCCGATTAGGACCCAAGGCACCGGGGAGCTGTTTTTT. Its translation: CASSPIRTQGTGELFF.

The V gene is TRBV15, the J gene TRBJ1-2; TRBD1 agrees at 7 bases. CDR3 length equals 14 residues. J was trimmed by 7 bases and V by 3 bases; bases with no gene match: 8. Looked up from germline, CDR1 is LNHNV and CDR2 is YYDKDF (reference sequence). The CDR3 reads CATSRPSRDSGYTF. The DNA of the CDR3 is TGTGCCACCAGCAGGCCGAGCAGGGACAGTGGCTACACCTTC.

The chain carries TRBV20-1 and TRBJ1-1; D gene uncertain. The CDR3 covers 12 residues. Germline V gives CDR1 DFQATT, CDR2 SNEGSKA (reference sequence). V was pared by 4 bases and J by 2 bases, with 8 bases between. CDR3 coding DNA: TGCAGTGCTATGGGGTCTAACACTGAAGCTTTCTTT. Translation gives CSAMGSNTEAFF.

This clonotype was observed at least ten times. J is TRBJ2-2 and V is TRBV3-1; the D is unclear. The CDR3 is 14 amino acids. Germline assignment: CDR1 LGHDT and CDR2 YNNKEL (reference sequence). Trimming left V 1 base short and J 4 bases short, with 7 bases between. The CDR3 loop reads CASSQGGSTGELFF. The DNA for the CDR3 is TGTGCCAGCAGCCAAGGAGGCAGCACCGGGGAGCTGTTTTTT. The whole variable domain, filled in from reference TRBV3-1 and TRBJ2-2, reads DTAVSQTPKYLVTQMGNDKSIKCEQNLGHDTMYWYKQDSKKFLKIMFSYNNKELIINETVPNRFSPKSPDKAHLNLHINSLELGDSAVYFCASSQGGSTGELFFGEGSRLTVL.

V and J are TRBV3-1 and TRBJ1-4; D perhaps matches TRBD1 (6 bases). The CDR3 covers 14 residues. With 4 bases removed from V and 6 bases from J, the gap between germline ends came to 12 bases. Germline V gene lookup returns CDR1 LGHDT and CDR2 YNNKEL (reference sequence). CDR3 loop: CASSRDIGDEKLFF. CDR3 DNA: TGTGCCAGCAGCCGGGACATTGGAGATGAAAAACTGTTTTTT.

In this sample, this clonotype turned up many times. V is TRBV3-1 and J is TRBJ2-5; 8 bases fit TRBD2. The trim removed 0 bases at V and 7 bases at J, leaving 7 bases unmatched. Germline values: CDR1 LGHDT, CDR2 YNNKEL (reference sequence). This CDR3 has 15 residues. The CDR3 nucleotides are TGTGCCAGCAGCCAAGATGTAGCGGGGAAAGGGACCCAGTACTTC. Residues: CASSQDVAGKGTQYF.

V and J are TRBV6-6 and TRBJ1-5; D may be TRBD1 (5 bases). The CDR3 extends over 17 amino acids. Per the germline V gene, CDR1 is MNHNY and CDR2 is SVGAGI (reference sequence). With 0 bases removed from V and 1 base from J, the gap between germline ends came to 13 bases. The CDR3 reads CASSYSLAGRSNQPQHF. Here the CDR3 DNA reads TGTGCCAGCAGTTACTCCCTGGCGGGGCGAAGCAATCAGCCCCAGCATTTT.

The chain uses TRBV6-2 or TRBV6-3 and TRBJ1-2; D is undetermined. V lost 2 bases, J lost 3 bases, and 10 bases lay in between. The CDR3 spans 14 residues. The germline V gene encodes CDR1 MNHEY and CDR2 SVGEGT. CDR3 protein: CASSYRPDDYGYTF. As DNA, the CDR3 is TGTGCCAGCAGTTACCGGCCGGATGACTATGGCTACACCTTC.

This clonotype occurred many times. The CDR3 region is CASSLRDGTEAFF. Written as DNA, the CDR3 is TGTGCCAGCAGCCTCCGGGACGGCACTGAAGCTTTCTTT. The chain recombines TRBV13 with TRBJ1-1, with D perhaps TRBD1 (5 bases). The CDR3 totals 13 residues. Germline V gene lookup returns CDR1 PRHDT and CDR2 FYEKMQ (reference sequence). Trimming removed 5 bases from V and 4 bases from J, with 11 bases in between.

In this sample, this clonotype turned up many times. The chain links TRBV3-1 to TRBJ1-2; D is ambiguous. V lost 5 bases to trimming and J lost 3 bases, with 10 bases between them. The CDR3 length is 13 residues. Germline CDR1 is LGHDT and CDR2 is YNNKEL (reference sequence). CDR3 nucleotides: TGTGCCAGCAGCTCGGAGGCCCACTATGGCTACACCTTC. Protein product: CASSSEAHYGYTF.

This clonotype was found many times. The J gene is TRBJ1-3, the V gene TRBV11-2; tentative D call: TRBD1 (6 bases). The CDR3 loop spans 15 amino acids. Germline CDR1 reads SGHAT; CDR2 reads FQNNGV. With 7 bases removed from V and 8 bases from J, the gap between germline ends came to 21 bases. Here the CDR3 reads CASTREGGVGDTIYF. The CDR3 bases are TGTGCCAGCACCAGAGAGGGGGGAGTAGGAGACACCATATATTTT. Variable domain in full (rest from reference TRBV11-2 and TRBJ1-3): EAGVAQSPRYKIIEKRQSVAFWCNPISGHATLYWYQQILGQGPKLLIQFQNNGVVDDSQLPKDRFSAERLKGVDSTLKIQPAKLEDSAVYLCASTREGGVGDTIYFGEGSWLTVV.

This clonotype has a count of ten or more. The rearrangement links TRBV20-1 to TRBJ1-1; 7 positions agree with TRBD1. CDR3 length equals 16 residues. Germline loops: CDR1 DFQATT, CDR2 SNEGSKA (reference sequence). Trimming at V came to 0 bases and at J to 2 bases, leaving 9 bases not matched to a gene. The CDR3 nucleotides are TGCAGTGCTAGAGATCCCCAGGGGGGAGACAACACTGAAGCTTTCTTT. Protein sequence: CSARDPQGGDNTEAFF.

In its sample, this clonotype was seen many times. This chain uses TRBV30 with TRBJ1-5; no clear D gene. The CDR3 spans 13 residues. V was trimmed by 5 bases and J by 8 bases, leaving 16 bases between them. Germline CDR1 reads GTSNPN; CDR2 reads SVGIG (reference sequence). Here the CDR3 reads CAWGLREGKPQHF. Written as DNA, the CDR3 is TGTGCCTGGGGACTAAGGGAAGGGAAGCCCCAGCATTTT.

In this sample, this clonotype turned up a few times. This CDR3 reads CASGPGTTLANTGELFF. DNA of the CDR3: TGTGCCAGCGGCCCAGGGACGACTCTCGCGAACACCGGGGAGCTGTTTTTT. The V and J genes are TRBV6-1 and TRBJ2-2; possibly TRBD1 or TRBD2 for D (5 bases each). There are 17 residues in the CDR3. The V gene lost 8 bases and the J gene lost 0 bases, with 19 bases spanning the gap. Germline-derived CDR1 and CDR2 are MNHNS and SASEGT.

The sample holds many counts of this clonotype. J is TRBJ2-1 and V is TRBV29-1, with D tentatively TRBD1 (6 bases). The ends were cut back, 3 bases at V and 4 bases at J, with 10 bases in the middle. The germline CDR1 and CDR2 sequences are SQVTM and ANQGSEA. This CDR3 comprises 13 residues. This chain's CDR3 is CSVDRGQYNEQFF. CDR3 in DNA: TGCAGCGTTGATCGGGGACAATACAATGAGCAGTTCTTC.

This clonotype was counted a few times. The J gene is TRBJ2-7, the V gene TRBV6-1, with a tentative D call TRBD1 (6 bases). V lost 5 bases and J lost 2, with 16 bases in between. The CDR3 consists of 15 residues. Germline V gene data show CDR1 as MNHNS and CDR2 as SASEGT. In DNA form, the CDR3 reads TGTGCCAGCAGTAACCCGGGACACACCGCCTACGAGCAGTACTTC. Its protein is CASSNPGHTAYEQYF.

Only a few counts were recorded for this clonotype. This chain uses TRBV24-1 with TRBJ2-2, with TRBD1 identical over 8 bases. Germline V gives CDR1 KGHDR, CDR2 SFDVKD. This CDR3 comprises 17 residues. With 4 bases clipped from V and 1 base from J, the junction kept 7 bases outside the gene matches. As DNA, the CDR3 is TGTGCCACCAGTGACTCGACCGGGACAGGGAACACCGGGGAGCTGTTTTTT. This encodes CATSDSTGTGNTGELFF.

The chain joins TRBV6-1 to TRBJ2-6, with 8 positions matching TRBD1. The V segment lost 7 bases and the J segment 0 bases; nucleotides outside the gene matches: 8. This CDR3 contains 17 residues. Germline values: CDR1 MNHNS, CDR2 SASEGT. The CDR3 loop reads CASTLGQASSGANVLTF. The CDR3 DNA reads TGTGCCAGCACCCTGGGACAGGCGAGCTCTGGGGCCAACGTCCTGACTTTC.

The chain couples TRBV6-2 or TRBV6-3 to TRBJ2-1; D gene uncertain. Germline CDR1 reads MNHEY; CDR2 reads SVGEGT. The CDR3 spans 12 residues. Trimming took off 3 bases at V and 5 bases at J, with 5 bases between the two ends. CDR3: CASSYSDNEQFF. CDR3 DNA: TGTGCCAGCAGTTATTCGGACAATGAGCAGTTCTTC.